This passage covers 2 T cell receptor beta chains from one sample sequenced in a study of OX40 agonist ivuxolimab in advanced cancers. The table came from immunoSEQ multiplex PCR; TCRdb's copy has only in-frame clones and leaves some out. The sample lists around 30,000 clones; roughly 86% were seen once. This specimen consisted of CD4+ or CD8+ T cells sorted from blood, obtained in a trial of the OX40 agonist ivuxolimab. Receptor source: an adult with an advanced solid tumor such as melanoma, head and neck, liver or kidney cancer.

The chain is built from TRBV7-6 and TRBJ2-5; D may be TRBD1 (6 bases). V lost 5 bases to trimming and J lost 5 bases, with 18 bases between them. The CDR3 is 15 amino acids. Germline values: CDR1 SGHVS, CDR2 FNYEAQ. CDR3 in amino acids: CASSPGAGVYETQYF. CDR3 coding DNA: TGTGCCAGCAGCCCCGGAGCAGGGGTGTATGAGACCCAGTACTTC.

The CDR3 sequence is CASSPRTGAQHF. In nucleotides, the CDR3 is TGTGCCAGCAGTCCCCGGACGGGAGCCCAGCATTTT. The gene calls are TRBV27 and TRBJ1-5; no definite D call. The V end lost 5 bases, the J end lost 11 bases, and 13 bases lay between the germline ends. The CDR3 sequence is 12 residues long. CDR1 and CDR2 from the germline V gene are MNHEY and SMNVEV (reference sequence).